This T cell receptor beta chain was found in a study of blood T cell repertoires in COVID-19. At the level of the study: Donors in the United States, Italy and Spain gave samples during acute or convalescent COVID-19. The cDNA or gDNA used as material had been derived from T cells, B-cell-depleted T cells, or PBMCs.

Seattle's cohort entered during active infection and was followed longitudinally. The CDR3 sequence is 14 residues long. CDR1 is ENHRY, CDR2 SYGVKD, per germline. V dropped 8 bases and J dropped 9 bases, with 20 bases sitting between them. Profiling relied on immunoSEQ multiplex PCR, and the TCRdb table lists in-frame clones only, not all of them. This table holds about 180,000 clones, about 81% found once. Sequenced input: peripheral blood. The clonotype comes from a woman older than 75 with COVID-19, enrolled during active disease. This sequence joins TRBV10-3 and TRBJ2-1; D possibly corresponds to TRBD2 (7 bases). DNA for the CDR3: TGTGCCATCGGTAAGGGGGAGGGCCATAGTGAGCAGTTCTTC. Translating it yields CAIGKGEGHSEQFF.